This TCR beta chain originates from a study of OX40 agonist ivuxolimab in advanced cancers. About the study: A male proportion of 82.7% was recorded, with mean age about 54 years and range roughly 23 to 79. Enrollees could have had prior anti-PD-1, anti-PD-L1 or anti-CTLA-4 therapy, which 40% to 45% had received.

Prior autoimmune disease or systemic immunosuppression barred patients. The method was immunoSEQ multiplex PCR; TCRdb's version includes in-frame clones alone and lacks a portion of them. The sample shows about 48,000 clones, about 89% of them seen only once. This clone was counted a single time. Germline CDR1 and CDR2: SGDLS and YYNGEE. The CDR3 contains 16 residues. Losses at the gene ends were 0 bases for V and 4 bases for J; bases not matched to a gene: 6. The rearrangement uses TRBV9 and TRBJ2-1; 8 bases agree with TRBD2. Sequenced here: CD4+ or CD8+ T cells sorted from blood, sampled in a trial of the OX40 agonist ivuxolimab. This clonotype originated in an adult with an advanced solid tumor such as melanoma, head and neck, liver or kidney cancer. The CDR3, as DNA: TGTGCCAGCAGCGTAGAGGCGGGAGGAAGTTACAATGAGCAGTTCTTC. It translates to CASSVEAGGSYNEQFF. The whole variable domain, remainder taken from reference TRBV9 and TRBJ2-1, is DSGVTQTPKHLITATGQRVTLRCSPRSGDLSVYWYQQSLDQGLQFLIQYYNGEERAKGNILERFSAQQFPDLHSELNLSSLELGDSALYFCASSVEAGGSYNEQFFGPGTRLTVL.